Shown below are 9 T cell receptor beta chains from a single sample sequenced in a study of cytomegalovirus exposure and HLA in healthy donors. Both 60 Vbeta primers and 13 Jbeta primers went into the PCR. Profiled with immunoSEQ multiplex PCR; TCRdb holds only in-frame clones, not every one. The repertoire includes roughly 75,000 clones, about 79% of them detected once, and 18% sits in the top ten. Sequenced material: PBMCs. All receptors come from a man in his 70s in good health and CMV-seropositive.

The CDR3 region has the DNA TGTGCCAGCAGCGTAGATTCTAGCCAAACCTACGAGCAGTACTTC. Encoded protein: CASSVDSSQTYEQYF. The chain joins TRBV9 to TRBJ2-7; possibly TRBD2 for D (5 bases). Trimming removed 0 bases from V and 2 bases from J, with 12 bases in between. The CDR3 runs to 15 residues. CDR1 is SGDLS, CDR2 YYNGEE, per germline.

In its sample, this clone was seen a few times. This sequence joins TRBV12-5 and TRBJ1-1; D may be TRBD1 (5 bases). Trimming stripped 7 bases from V and 3 bases from J, with 12 bases between. There are 13 residues in the CDR3. CDR1 is LGHNT, CDR2 FRNRAP, per germline. The DNA of the CDR3 is TGTGCTAGTGCCCCCGGGGGGTACACTGAAGCTTTCTTT. It translates to CASAPGGYTEAFF.

The genes are TRBV6-1 and TRBJ2-7; maybe TRBD1 (5 bases). Germline V gene data show CDR1 as MNHNS and CDR2 as SASEGT. The CDR3 length is 13 residues. The V gene lost 4 bases and the J gene lost 7 bases, with 14 bases spanning the gap. DNA for the CDR3: TGTGCCAGCAGTGTTCCAGGGCCCGGGGAGCAGTACTTC. Translated: CASSVPGPGEQYF.

This chain uses TRBV5-1 with TRBJ1-2; 10 nucleotides match TRBD1. Germline V gene data show CDR1 as SGHRS and CDR2 as YFSETQ. V dropped 2 bases and J dropped 8; count of bases not matched to a gene: 6. The CDR3 runs to 14 residues. The CDR3 is CASSFGQGGQGYTF. CDR3 coding DNA: TGCGCCAGCAGCTTCGGACAGGGGGGCCAGGGCTACACCTTC.

This chain joins TRBV2 and TRBJ2-6; 7 bases agree with TRBD1. The ends lost 6 bases at V and 6 bases at J; junction bases unmatched: 5. Germline V lookup: CDR1 SNHLY, CDR2 FYNNEI. This CDR3 spans 14 amino acids. CDR3 region: CASRSTGLANVLTF. Written as DNA, the CDR3 is TGTGCCAGCAGATCGACAGGGTTGGCCAACGTCCTGACTTTC. Combining the CDR3 with reference TRBV2 and TRBJ2-6 gives the whole variable domain EPEVTQTPSHQVTQMGQEVILRCVPISNHLYFYWYRQILGQKVEFLVSFYNNEISEKSEIFDDQFSVERPDGSNFTLKIRSTKLEDSAMYFCASRSTGLANVLTFGAGSRLTVL.

V usage is TRBV5-1 and J usage is TRBJ2-7; 8 positions agree with TRBD1. CDR3 length: 14 amino acids. Germline V gene sequence: CDR1 SGHRS, CDR2 YFSETQ. Trimming removed 3 bases from V and 5 bases from J; junction bases left unmatched: 7. CDR3 protein: CASSWTGNMDEQYF. CDR3 coding DNA: TGCGCCAGCAGCTGGACAGGGAATATGGACGAGCAGTACTTC.

The chain recombines TRBV29-1 with TRBJ1-2; TRBD1 is a possible D gene (6 bases). Trimming cost V 3 bases and J 2 bases, with 13 bases left between them. The CDR3 sequence is 14 residues long. CDR1 and CDR2 (germline): SQVTM, ANQGSEA. CDR3 residues: CSVDIGRGNYGYTF. CDR3 nucleotide sequence: TGCAGCGTTGATATCGGCAGGGGAAACTATGGCTACACCTTC.

This rearrangement joins TRBV28 to TRBJ1-1; a possible D gene is TRBD1 (5 bases). Looked up from germline, CDR1 is MDHEN and CDR2 is SYDVKM. This CDR3 contains 15 residues. Between the trimmed V and J ends, which lost 5 bases and 0 bases, there was a span of 13 bases. The CDR3 loop reads CASSPTTDMNTEAFF. Here the CDR3 DNA reads TGTGCCAGCAGTCCGACGACAGATATGAACACTGAAGCTTTCTTT.

The sample holds one count of this clone. The chain is built from TRBV5-8 and TRBJ1-6; a weak D match, TRBD1 (5 bases). This CDR3 is built from 14 residues. The germline V gene encodes CDR1 SGHTS and CDR2 YDEGEE. Trimming took 0 bases from V and 8 from J, leaving 9 bases between them. CDR3 sequence: CASSLAGGHSPLHF. The CDR3 DNA reads TGTGCCAGCAGCTTGGCCGGGGGTCATTCACCCCTCCACTTT.